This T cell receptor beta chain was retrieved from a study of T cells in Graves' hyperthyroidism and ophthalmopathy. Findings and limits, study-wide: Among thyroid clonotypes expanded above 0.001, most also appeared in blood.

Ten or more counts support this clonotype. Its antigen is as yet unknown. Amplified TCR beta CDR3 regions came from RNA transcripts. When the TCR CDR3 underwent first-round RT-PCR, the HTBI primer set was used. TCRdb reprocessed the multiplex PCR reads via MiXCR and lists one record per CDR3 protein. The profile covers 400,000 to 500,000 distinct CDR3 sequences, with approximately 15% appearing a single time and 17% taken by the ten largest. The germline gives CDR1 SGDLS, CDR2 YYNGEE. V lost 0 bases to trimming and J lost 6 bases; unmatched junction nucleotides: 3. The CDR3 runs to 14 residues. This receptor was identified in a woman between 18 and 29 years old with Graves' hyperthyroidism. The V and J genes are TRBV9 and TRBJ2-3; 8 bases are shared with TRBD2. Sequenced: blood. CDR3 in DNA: TGTGCCAGCAGCGTAGGCAGCGGGAGCGATACGCAGTATTTT. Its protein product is CASSVGSGSDTQYF.